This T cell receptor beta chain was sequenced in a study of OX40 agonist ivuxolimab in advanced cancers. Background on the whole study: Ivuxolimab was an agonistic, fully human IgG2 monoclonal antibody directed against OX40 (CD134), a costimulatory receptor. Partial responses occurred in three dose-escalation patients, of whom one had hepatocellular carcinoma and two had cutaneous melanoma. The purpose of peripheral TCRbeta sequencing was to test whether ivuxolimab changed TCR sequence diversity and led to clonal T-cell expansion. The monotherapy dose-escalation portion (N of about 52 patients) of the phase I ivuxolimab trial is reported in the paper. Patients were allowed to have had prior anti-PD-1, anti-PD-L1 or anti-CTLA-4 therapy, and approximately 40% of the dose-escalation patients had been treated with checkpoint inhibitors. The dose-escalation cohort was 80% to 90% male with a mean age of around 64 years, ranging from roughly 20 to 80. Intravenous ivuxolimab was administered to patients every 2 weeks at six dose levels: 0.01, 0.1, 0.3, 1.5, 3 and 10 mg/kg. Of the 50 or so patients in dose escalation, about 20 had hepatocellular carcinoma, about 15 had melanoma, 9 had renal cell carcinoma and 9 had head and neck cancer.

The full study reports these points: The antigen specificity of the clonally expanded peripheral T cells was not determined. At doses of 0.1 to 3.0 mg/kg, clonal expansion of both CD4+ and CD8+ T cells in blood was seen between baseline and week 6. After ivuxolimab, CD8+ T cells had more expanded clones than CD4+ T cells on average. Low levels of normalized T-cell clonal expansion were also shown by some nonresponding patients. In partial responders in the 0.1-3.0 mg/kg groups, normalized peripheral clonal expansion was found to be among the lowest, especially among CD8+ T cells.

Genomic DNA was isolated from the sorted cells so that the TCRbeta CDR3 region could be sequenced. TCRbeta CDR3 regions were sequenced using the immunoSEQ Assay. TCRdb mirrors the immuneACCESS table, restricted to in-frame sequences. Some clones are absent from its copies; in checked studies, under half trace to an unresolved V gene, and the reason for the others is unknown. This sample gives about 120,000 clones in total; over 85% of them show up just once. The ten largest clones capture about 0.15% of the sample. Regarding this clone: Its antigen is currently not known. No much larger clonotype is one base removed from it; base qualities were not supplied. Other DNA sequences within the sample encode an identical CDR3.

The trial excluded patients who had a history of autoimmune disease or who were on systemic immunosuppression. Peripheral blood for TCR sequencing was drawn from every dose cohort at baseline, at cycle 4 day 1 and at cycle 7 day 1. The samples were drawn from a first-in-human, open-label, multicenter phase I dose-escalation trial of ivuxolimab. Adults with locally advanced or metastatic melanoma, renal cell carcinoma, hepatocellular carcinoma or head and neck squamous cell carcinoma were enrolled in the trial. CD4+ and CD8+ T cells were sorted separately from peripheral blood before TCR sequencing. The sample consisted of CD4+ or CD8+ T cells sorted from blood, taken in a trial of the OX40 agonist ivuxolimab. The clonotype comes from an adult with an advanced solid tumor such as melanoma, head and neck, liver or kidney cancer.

The DNA sequence is as follows: TGTGCCAGCTCGCCTGTGGTGGCAGATACGCAGTATTTT. The encoded protein is CASSPVVADTQYF. Rearrangement joined TRBV18 to TRBJ2-3; no D gene call is confident. At the junction V is shortened by 6 bases and J by 4 bases, with 11 bases in between. Looking up the germline V gene yields CDR1 KGHSH and CDR2 LQKENI. From its cysteine to its phenylalanine, the CDR3 spans 13 amino acids. Only the CDR3 DNA is retained, 39 bases long and in frame from the first base. With all but the CDR3 taken from the reference TRBV18 and TRBJ2-3 genes, the full variable domain is: NAGVMQNPRHLVRRRGQEARLRCSPMKGHSHVYWYRQLPEEGLKFMVYLQKENIIDESGMPKERFSAEFPKEGPSILRIQQVVRGDSAAYFCASSPVVADTQYFGPGTRLTVL.